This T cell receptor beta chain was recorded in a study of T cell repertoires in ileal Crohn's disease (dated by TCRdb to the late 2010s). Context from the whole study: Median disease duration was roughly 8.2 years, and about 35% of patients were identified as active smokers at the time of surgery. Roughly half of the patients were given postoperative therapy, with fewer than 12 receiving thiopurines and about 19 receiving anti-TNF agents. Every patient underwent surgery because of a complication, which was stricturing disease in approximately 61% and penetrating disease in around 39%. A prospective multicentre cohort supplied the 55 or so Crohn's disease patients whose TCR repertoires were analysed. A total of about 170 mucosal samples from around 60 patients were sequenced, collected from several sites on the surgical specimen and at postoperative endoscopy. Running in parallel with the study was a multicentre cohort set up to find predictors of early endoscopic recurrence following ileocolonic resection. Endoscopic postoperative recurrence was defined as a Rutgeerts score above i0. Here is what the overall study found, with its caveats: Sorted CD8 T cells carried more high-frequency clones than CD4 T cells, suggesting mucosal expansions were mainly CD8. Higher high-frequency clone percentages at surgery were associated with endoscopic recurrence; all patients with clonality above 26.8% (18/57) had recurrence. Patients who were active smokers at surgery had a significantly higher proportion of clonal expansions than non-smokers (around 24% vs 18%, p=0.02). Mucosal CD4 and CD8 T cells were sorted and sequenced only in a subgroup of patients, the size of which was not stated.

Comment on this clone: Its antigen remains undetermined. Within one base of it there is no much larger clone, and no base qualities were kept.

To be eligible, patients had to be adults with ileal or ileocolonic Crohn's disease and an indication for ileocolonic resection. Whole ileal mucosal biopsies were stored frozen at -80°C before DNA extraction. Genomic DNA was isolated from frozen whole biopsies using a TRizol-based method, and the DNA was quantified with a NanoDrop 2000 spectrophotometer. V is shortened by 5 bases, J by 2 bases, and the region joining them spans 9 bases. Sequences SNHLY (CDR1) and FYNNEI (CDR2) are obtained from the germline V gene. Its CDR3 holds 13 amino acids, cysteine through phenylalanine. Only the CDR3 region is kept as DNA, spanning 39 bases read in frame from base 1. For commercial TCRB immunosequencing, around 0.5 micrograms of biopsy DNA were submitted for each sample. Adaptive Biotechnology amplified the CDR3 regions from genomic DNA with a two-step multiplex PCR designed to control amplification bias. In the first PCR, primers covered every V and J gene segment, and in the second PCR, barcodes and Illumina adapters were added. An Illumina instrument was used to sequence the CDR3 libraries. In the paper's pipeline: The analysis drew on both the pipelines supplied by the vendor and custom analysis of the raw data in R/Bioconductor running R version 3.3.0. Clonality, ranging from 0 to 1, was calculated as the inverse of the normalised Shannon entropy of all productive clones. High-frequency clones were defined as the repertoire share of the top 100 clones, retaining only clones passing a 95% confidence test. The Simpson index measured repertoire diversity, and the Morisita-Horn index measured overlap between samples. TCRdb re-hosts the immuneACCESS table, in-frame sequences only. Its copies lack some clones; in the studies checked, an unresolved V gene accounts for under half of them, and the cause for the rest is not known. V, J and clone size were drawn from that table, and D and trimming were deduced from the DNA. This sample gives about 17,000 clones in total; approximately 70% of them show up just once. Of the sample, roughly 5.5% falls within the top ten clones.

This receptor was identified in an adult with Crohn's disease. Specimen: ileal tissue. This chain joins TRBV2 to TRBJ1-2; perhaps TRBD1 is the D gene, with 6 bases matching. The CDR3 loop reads CASSIQGNYGYTF. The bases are TGTGCCAGCAGTATACAGGGAAACTATGGCTACACCTTC.